This T cell receptor (beta chain) was identified in a study of blood T cell repertoires in COVID-19. Across the whole study: Whether acute or convalescent, the COVID-19 samples came from the United States, Italy and Spain. Sources were T cells, B-cell-depleted T cells, or PBMCs; the material itself was cDNA or gDNA.

This CDR3 contains 17 residues. Germline trimming cut 0 bases from V and 0 bases from J; bases unmatched to any gene: 6. Germline V gene lookup returns CDR1 SGHDT and CDR2 YYEEEE. Donors of Cohort 3 who recovered were those that had two negative PCRs, clearance, or symptom resolution. Authors' data handling: Scientists estimated how many nucleated cells there were by amplifying reference gene primers. Sequencing was performed with immunoSEQ multiplex PCR; in TCRdb, only in-frame clones are kept and a portion is missing. That table supplies the V and J calls and clone size; D and trimming were determined from the DNA. The sample yields hundreds of thousands of clones, about 84% seen once.

This clonotype originated in a woman aged 45-59 years who had recovered from COVID-19. Sequenced sample: PBMCs or T cells enriched from blood (not recorded which). The chain recombines TRBV5-6 with TRBJ2-7; TRBD2 matches at 10 bases. DNA of the CDR3: TGTGCCAGCAGCTTGGAGCTCCTAGCGGGAGACTCCTACGAGCAGTACTTC. It specifies CASSLELLAGDSYEQYF.